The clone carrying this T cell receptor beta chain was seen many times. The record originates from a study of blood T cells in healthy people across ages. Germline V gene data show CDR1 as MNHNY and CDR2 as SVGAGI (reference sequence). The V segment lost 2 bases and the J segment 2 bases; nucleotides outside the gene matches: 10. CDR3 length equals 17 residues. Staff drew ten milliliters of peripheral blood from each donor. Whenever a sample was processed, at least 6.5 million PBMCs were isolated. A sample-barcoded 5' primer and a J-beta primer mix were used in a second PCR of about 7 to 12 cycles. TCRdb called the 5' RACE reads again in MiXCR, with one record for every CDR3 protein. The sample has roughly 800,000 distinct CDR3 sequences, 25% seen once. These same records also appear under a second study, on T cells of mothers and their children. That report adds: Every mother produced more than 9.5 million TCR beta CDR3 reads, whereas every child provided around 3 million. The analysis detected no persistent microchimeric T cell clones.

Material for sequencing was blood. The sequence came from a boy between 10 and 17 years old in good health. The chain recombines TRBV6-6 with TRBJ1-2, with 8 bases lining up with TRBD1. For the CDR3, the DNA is TGTGCCAGCAGTTACAGCCCGAGACAGGGGTCGAACTATGGCTACACCTTC. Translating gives CASSYSPRQGSNYGYTF.